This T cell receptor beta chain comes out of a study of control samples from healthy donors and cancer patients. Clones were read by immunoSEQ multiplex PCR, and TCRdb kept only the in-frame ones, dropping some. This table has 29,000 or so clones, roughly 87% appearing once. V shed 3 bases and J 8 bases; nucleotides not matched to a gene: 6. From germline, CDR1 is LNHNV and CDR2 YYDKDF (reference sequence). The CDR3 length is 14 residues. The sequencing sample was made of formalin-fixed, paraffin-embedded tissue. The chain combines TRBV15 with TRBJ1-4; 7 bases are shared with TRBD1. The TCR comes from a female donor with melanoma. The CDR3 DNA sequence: TGTGCCACCAGCAGCGACAGGGTGGACGAAAAACTGTTTTTT. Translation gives CATSSDRVDEKLFF.